This T cell receptor beta chain was sequenced during a study of blood T cell repertoires in COVID-19. V lost 3 bases to trimming and J lost 10 bases; unmatched junction nucleotides: 12. This CDR3 has 16 amino acids. Germline values: CDR1 MNHEY, CDR2 SVGAGI. The method was immunoSEQ multiplex PCR; TCRdb's version includes in-frame clones alone and lacks a portion of them. Among tens of thousands of clones listed, about four fifths were seen once. The receptor was isolated from a human donor in a cohort sampled during active COVID-19. The sequencing input was peripheral blood. This chain connects TRBV6-5 to TRBJ1-6, with TRBD1 matching 7 bases. The CDR3 region is CASSYSQGPGGSPLHF. The CDR3 nucleotides are TGTGCCAGCAGTTATTCCCAGGGGCCAGGGGGATCACCCCTCCACTTT.